This T cell receptor beta chain appears in the sequencing data of a study of T cell repertoires in cytomegalovirus infection (dated by TCRdb to about 2019). Regarding the research as a whole: Alongside well-studied HLA-B-restricted epitopes, the peptide stimulations were aimed at recently identified HLA-C-restricted CMV epitopes, whose presentation resists viral immunomodulation. Donor HLA type was relevant to the analysis, because carriage of CMV infection together with the matching HLA type was indicated by public TCR beta signatures.

This clonotype has more than one count but fewer than ten. Its antigen has not been determined. No clone much larger than this one lies a single base away; base qualities are absent. The CDR3 runs 13 amino acids, cysteine and phenylalanine included. Just CDR3 DNA is preserved here, 39 bases in frame from base 1. For CDR1 and CDR2, the germline V gene (reference sequence) lists LNHNV and YYDKDF. V and J are truncated by 0 bases and 5 bases respectively, leaving an intervening sequence of 8 bases. Explained via the paper, the treatment or condition label denotes: in vitro stimulation with specific CMV peptide epitopes to enrich CMV-specific T cells. Beyond this particular receptor, the publication reports: In the ex vivo response, HLA-C-restricted CMV-specific TCR beta clonotypes were dominant, and in two of eight donors the single most frequent clonotype came from this HLA-C-restricted group. In both this cohort and an independent cohort of 352 donors, the cumulative frequency of public TCR beta family members distinguished carriers of CMV infection plus the relevant HLA type.

Instrument on record: Illumina HiSeq 1500. The public reads were reanalyzed by TCRdb: fastp trimming at Q25, MiXCR alignment, in-frame beta chains only. Rows merge per CDR3 protein into single entries with the most common DNA and genes. The sample table contains hundreds of thousands of distinct CDR3 sequences; only one count was recorded for approximately 29% of them. The ten largest clones take up roughly an eighth of the sample. The sequence was collected from a human donor in good health (CMV status not recorded). Some clones in this sample may be carry-over from other donors' samples. The rearranged segments are TRBV15 and TRBJ2-7; the D assignment is uncertain and may be TRBD1 or TRBD2, with 5 bases supporting each. Sequencing used cultured CD8+ T cells from PBMCs, obtained from culture after CMV antigen stimulation. In nucleotide form, the sequence is TGTGCCACCAGCAGAGAGAGGGGTAACGAGCAGTACTTC. Its amino acids are CATSRERGNEQYF.